This note documents a single T cell receptor (beta chain) sequence. The sample belongs to a study of T cells in localized non-small cell lung cancer. Sequenced by immunoSEQ multiplex PCR; TCRdb stores in-frame clones only, minus some. The data contain some 900 clones, over 15% of them seen just once; the ten biggest clones take up 15% to 25%. Trimming shortened V by 4 bases and J by 2 bases, and 8 bases separated the two germline ends. The CDR3 sequence is 14 residues long. The germline V gene has CDR1 LNHDA and CDR2 SQIVND (reference sequence). The clonotype was recovered from a male donor aged 60 or over with stage II squamous cell lung carcinoma. This chain links TRBV19 with TRBJ1-4; D call uncertain. Here the sequenced sample was normal lung tissue next to the tumor, taken before any cancer treatment. The CDR3 sequence: CASSTTNTNEKLFF. In nucleotides, the CDR3 is TGTGCCAGTAGTACGACCAACACTAATGAAAAACTGTTTTTT.